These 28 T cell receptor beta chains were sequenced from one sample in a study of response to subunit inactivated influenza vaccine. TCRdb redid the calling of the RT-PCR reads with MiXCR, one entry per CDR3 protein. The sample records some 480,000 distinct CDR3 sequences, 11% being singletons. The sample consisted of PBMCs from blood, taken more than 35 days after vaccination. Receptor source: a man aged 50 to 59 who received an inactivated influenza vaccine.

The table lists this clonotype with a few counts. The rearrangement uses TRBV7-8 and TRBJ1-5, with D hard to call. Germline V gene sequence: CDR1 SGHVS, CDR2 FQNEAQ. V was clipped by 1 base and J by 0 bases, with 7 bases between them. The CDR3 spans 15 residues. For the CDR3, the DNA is TGTGCCAGCAGCTTAGTTTGGAATAGCAATCAGCCCCAGCATTTT. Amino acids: CASSLVWNSNQPQHF.

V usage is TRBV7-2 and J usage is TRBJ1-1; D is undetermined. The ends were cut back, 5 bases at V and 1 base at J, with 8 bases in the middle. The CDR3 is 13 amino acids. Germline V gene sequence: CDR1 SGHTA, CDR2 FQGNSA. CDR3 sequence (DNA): TGTGCCAGCAGCCCGCAGGCGAACACTGAAGCTTTCTTT. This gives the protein CASSPQANTEAFF.

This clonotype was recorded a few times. CDR3 DNA sequence: TGCAGCGCCGGGACAGCCAAAGGGGCCCAGTACTTC. This encodes CSAGTAKGAQYF. The genes are TRBV29-1 and TRBJ2-5; 7 bases agree with TRBD1. V trimming: 7 bases; J trimming: 9 bases; junction bases outside the gene matches: 11. The CDR3 length is 12 residues. Germline V lookup: CDR1 SQVTM, CDR2 ANQGSEA.

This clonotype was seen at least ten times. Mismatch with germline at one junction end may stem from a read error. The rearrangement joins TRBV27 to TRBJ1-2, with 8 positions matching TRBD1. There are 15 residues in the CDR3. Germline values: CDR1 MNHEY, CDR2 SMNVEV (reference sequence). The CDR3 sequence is CASSPGQGRNFGYTF. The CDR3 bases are TGTGCCAGCAGTCCCGGACAGGGCCGGAACTTTGGCTACACCTTC.

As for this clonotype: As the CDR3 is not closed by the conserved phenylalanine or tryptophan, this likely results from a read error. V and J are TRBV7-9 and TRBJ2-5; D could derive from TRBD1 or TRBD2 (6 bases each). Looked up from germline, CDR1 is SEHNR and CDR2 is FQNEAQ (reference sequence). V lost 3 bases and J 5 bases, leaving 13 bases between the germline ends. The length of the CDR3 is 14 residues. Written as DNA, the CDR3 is TGTGCCAGCAGCTTTGGGGGGCCGCGGGAGACCCAGTACATC. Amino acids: CASSFGGPRETQYI.

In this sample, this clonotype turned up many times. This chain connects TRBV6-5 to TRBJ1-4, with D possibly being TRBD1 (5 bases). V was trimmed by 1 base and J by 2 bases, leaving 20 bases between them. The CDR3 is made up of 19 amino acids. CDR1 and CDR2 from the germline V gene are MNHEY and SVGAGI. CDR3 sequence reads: CASSYFRPGQGGTNEKLFF. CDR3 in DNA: TGTGCCAGCAGTTACTTTCGCCCCGGCCAGGGCGGGACTAATGAAAAACTGTTTTTT.

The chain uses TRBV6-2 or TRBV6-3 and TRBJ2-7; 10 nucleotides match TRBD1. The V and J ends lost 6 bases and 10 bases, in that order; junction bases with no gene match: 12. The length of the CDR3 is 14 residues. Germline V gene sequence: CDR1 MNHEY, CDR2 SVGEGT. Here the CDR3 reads CASRDRGQGTSQYF. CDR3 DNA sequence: TGTGCCAGCAGAGATCGGGGACAGGGGACATCCCAGTACTTC.

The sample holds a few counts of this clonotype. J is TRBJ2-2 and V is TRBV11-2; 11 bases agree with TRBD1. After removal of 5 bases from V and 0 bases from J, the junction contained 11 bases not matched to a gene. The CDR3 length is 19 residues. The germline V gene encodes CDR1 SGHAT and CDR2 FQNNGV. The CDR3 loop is CASSRTGGFSVTNTGELFF. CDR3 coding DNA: TGTGCCAGCAGCCGGACAGGGGGCTTTTCGGTAACGAACACCGGGGAGCTGTTTTTT.

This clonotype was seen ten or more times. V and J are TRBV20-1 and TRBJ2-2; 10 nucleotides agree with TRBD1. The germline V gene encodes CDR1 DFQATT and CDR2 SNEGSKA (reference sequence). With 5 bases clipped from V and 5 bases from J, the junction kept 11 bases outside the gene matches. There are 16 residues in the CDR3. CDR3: CSASGTGAGSTGELFF. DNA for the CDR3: TGCAGTGCTTCCGGGACAGGGGCGGGGAGTACCGGGGAGCTGTTTTTT.

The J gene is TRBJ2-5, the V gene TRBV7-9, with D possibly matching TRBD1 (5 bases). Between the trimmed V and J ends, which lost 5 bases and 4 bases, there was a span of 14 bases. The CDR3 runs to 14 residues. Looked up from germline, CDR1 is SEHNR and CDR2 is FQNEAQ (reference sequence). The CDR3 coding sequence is TGTGCCAGCAGCCCATGGGGCATCAGAGAGACCCAGTACTTC. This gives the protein CASSPWGIRETQYF. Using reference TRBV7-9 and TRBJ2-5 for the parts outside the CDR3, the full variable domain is DTGVSQNPRHKITKRGQNVTFRCDPISEHNRLYWYRQTLGQGPEFLTYFQNEAQLEKSRLLSDRFSAERPKGSFSTLEIQRTEQGDSAMYLCASSPWGIRETQYFGPGTRLLVL.

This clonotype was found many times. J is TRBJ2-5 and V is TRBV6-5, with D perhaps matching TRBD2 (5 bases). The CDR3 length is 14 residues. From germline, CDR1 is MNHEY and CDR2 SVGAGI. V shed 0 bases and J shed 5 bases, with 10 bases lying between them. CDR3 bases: TGTGCCAGCAGTTACTCGGACTTCGGGGAGACCCAGTACTTC. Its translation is CASSYSDFGETQYF.

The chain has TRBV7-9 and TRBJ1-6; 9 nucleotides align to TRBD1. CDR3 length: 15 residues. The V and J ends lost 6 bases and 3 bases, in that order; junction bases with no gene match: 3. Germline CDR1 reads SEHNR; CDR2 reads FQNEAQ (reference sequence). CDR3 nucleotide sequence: TGTGCCAGCAGGGGACAGGGCGGCTATAATTCACCCCTCCACTTT. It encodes CASRGQGGYNSPLHF. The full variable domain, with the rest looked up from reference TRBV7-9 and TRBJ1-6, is DTGVSQNPRHKITKRGQNVTFRCDPISEHNRLYWYRQTLGQGPEFLTYFQNEAQLEKSRLLSDRFSAERPKGSFSTLEIQRTEQGDSAMYLCASRGQGGYNSPLHFGNGTRLTVT.

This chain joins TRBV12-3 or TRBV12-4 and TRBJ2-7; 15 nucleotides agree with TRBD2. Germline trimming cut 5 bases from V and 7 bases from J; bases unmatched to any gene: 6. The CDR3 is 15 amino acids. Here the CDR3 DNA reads TGTGCCAGCAGTAGGACTAGCGGGGGGGCTGGAGAGCAGTACTTC. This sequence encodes CASSRTSGGAGEQYF.

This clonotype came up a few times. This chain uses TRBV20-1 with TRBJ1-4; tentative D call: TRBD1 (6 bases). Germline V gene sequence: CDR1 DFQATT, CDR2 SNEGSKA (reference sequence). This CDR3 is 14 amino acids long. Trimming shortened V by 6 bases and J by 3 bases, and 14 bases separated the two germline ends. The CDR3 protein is CSATRGGPNEKLFF. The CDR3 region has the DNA TGCAGTGCCACTCGGGGGGGGCCTAATGAAAAACTGTTTTTT.

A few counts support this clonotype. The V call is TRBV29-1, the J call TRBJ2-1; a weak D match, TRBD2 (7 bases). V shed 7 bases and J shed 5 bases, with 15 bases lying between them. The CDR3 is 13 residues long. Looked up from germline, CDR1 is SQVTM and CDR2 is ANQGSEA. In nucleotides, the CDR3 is TGCAGCGGCTCGGGGGGACACAACAATGAGCAGTTCTTC. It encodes CSGSGGHNNEQFF.

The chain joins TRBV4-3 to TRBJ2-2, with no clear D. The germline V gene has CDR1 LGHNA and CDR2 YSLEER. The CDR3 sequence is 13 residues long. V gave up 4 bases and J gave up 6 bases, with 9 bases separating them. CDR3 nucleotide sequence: TGCGCCAGCAGCCCCTTTGAGTCCGGGGAGCTGTTTTTT. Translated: CASSPFESGELFF.

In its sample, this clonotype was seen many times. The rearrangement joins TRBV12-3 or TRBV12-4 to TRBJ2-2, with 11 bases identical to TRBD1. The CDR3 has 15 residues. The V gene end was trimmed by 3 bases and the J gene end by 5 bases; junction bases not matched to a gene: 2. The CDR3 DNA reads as TGTGCCAGCAGTTTTGGGACAGGGGGTACCGGGGAGCTGTTTTTT. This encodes CASSFGTGGTGELFF.

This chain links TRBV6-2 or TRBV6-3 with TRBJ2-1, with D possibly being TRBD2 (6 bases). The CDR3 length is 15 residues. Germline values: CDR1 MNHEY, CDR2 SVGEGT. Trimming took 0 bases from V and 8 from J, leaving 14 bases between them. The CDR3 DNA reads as TGTGCCAGCAGTTACTCGGGGTTGGGGGGTTATGAGCAGTTCTTC. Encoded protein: CASSYSGLGGYEQFF.

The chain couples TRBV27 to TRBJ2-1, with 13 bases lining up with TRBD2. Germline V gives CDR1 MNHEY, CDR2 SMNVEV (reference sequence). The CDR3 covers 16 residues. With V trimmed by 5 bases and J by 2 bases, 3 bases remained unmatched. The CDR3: CASSKGTSGTYNEQFF. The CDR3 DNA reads TGTGCCAGCAGTAAGGGGACTAGCGGGACCTACAATGAGCAGTTCTTC.

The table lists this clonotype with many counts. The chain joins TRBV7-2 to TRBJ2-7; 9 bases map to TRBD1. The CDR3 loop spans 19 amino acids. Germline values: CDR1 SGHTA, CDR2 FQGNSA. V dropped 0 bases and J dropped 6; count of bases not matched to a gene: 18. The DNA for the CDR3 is TGTGCCAGCAGCTTAGCCCGGACAGGGACAGGGACTTCTCTCCGCGAGCAGTACTTC. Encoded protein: CASSLARTGTGTSLREQYF. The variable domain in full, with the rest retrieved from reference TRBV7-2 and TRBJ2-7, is GAGVSQSPSNKVTEKGKDVELRCDPISGHTALYWYRQSLGQGLEFLIYFQGNSAPDKSGLPSDRFSAERTGGSVSTLTIQRTQQEDSAVYLCASSLARTGTGTSLREQYFGPGTRLTVT.

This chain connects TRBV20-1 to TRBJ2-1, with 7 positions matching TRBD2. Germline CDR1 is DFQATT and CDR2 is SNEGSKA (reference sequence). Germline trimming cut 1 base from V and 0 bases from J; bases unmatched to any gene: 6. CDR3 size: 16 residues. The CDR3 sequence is CSARVDGRYSYNEQFF. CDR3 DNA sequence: TGCAGTGCTAGAGTCGACGGGAGGTACTCCTACAATGAGCAGTTCTTC.

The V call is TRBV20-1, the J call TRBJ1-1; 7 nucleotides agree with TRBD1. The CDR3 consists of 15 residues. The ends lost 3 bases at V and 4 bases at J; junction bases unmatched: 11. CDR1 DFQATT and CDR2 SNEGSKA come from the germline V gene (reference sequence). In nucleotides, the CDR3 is TGCAGTGCTAGGCCCCCTAACAGGGGTAGCACTGAAGCTTTCTTT. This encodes CSARPPNRGSTEAFF.

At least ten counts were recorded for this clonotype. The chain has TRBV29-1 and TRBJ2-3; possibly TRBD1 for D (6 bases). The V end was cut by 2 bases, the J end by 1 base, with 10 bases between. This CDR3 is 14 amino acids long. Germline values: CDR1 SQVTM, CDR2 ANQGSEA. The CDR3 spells CSVESPGGTDTQYF. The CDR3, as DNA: TGCAGCGTTGAATCCCCAGGGGGCACAGATACGCAGTATTTT.

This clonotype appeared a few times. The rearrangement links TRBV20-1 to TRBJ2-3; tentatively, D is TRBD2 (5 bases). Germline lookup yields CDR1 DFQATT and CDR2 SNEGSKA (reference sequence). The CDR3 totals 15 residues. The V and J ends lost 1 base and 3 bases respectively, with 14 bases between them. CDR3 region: CSARGVGVVTDTQYF. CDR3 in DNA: TGCAGTGCTAGAGGTGTGGGAGTTGTTACAGATACGCAGTATTTT.

Here the CDR3 DNA reads TGCGCCAGCAGCCAAGACGGGGCGCAGCAGGATGAGCAGTTCTTC. It yields the protein CASSQDGAQQDEQFF. The chain joins TRBV4-1 to TRBJ2-1; D may match TRBD1 or TRBD2 (5 bases each). CDR3 length equals 15 residues. Trimming removed 0 bases at V and 8 bases at J, with 14 bases between. Germline CDR1 is MGHRA and CDR2 is YSYEKL.

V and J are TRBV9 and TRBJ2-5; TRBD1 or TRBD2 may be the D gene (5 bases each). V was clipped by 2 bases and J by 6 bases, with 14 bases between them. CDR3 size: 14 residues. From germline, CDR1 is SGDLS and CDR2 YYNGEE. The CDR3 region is CASSVSPGPQTQYF. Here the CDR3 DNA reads TGTGCCAGCAGCGTGAGCCCGGGGCCCCAGACCCAGTACTTC.

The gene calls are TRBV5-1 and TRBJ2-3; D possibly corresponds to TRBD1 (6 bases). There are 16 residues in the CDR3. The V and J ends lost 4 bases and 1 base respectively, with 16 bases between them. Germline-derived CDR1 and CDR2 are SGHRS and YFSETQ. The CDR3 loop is CASSSYRQAGTDTQYF. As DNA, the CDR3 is TGCGCCAGCAGCAGTTATAGACAGGCTGGCACAGATACGCAGTATTTT.

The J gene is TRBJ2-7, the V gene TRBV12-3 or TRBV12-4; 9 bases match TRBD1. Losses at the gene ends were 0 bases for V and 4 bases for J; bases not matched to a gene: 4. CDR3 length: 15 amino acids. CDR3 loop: CASSLAQGQGYEQYF. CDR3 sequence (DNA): TGTGCCAGCAGTTTAGCGCAGGGACAGGGTTACGAGCAGTACTTC.